The source of this T cell receptor (beta chain) is a study of cytomegalovirus exposure and HLA in healthy donors (dated by TCRdb to about 2017). As for the study more broadly: In an earlier analysis of 587 of the donors, approximately 260 Gb of sequence data and approximately 120 million unique TCR beta sequences from 150 million to 200 million T cells were reported. Of the roughly 400 genotyped donors, over 80% were placed in the genetic ancestry cluster associated with self-reported Caucasian donors. HLA typing included class I and class II loci at four-digit resolution. Rather than drawing on any new phenotypic data, the later analysis identified candidate immune exposures from TCR beta sequences and the way those sequences occurred across donors. Among over 350 genotyped donors of the cohort, an average of about 240,000 unique TCR beta nucleotide sequences were sequenced per donor, about a sixth of them non-productive. A later genetic analysis took genome-wide SNP genotypes for about 55% of the 666 donors and used that subset as a discovery cohort. In a later analysis, previously published TCR beta repertoires from 550 to 700 donors were re-analyzed and high-resolution HLA genotyping was added so that TCR occurrence patterns could be studied. The number of typed donors differed by locus: roughly 629-640 for A, B, C, DRB1 and DQB1; approximately 520 for DQA1; 600 to 610 for DPA1; and roughly 490 for DPB1. An earlier analysis of about 620 of the donors applied high-throughput TCR beta sequencing to assess whether each TCR beta V gene segment acted as functional or pseudogenic. The study combined high-throughput TCR immunosequencing, statistical association of individual TCRs with disease status, and machine learning to predict cytomegalovirus infection status. All discovery cohort repertoires had been generated on a single sequencing platform. Besides the first cohort of some 670 subjects, a separate validation cohort made up of 90 to 150 different subjects was used. Several DR-DQ haplotypes were handled as single units for association and clustering because linkage in the cohort was strong. The study used immunosequencing to profile the T cell repertoires of 600 to 850 subjects and linked those repertoires to cytomegalovirus serostatus. Approximately 310 gigabases of sequencing data and 78 million or so unique TCR sequences were included in an early release covering roughly 600 HLA-typed donors. Donor age, sex, ethnicity and CMV serostatus were compiled alongside the repertoire data. The study was designed to test whether signatures of past pathogen exposure could be identified by cataloging public T cell receptors.

The germline V gene yields LGHNA for CDR1 and YNFKEQ for CDR2. V lost 0 bases and J lost 4 bases; the stretch between them is 15 bases long. Spanning cysteine to phenylalanine, the CDR3 consists of 16 amino acids. The entry retains the CDR3 DNA only, 48 bases that are in frame from base 1. The cohort consisted of 600 or so healthy bone marrow donors. All cohort members were sampled while nominally healthy, although unrecorded immune exposures were likely present. The donor tested CMV seropositive, placing the donor among the roughly 300 seropositive members of the cohort. Each donor provided a peripheral blood sample, and peripheral blood mononuclear cells were used for TCR beta sequencing. The Qiagen DNeasy Blood Extraction Kit was used to extract genomic DNA from the blood cell samples. This clone has a handful of counts. Its specific antigen is unknown. No per-base quality is available; no much larger clone lies one base away.

Study-wide conclusions, independent of this receptor: In a later genetic analysis, a missense DCLRE1C variant was associated with V-gene and J-gene trimming of TCR beta chains, and the association was replicated in an independent cohort. According to a later analysis, parvovirus B19, influenza, CMV and Epstein-Barr virus appeared linked to several top co-occurrence clusters. According to a later genetic analysis, donors in an Asian-associated ancestry cluster had fewer N-insertions in productive TCRs than the approximately 630-donor mean. According to a later analysis, most CMV-associated TCR beta chains appeared to be HLA-restricted, and the HLA associations seemed to be driven largely by CMV exposure. The only immune exposure information available for the cohort was CMV serostatus. Assigning TCR associations to individual alleles was difficult when HLA alleles, especially DR and DQ, strongly co-occurred. An earlier analysis of 587 of the donors showed that most TCR beta V segments appeared in productive rearrangements either about 90% or about 30% of the time, which broadly matched IMGT annotations. In vitro tests confirmed that a few of the cytomegalovirus-associated TCR beta chains recognize cytomegalovirus antigens. The authors suggested that the approach could potentially be generalized to other disease states and immunological phenotypes. A further reported finding was that TCR beta sequences accurately predicted the HLA-A and HLA-B alleles for most subjects in the first cohort. Because HLA typing was unavailable for some donors at each locus, only the typed subset was used in association tests. Compared with equally common non-associated chains, HLA-associated TCR beta chains in a later analysis were more clonally expanded and had lower generation probabilities. Roughly uniform sequencing depth across donors was assumed in presence/absence analyses, although this assumption may not hold. Seventeen rarely observed V segments, including chromosome 9 orphons, were excluded from the earlier analysis of about 600 of the donors because counts were too low. Specific HLA alleles were associated with roughly 17,000 TCR beta sequences at a false discovery rate of 0.05 in a later analysis. According to a later analysis, TCR association rates differed among HLA loci, with DRB1 alleles showing the most associated TCRs and HLA-C alleles showing the fewest. The classifier was reported to diagnose cytomegalovirus status with high specificity and sensitivity in both the original and validation cohorts. Most TCR sequences were seen in very few donors, while some public TCRs were found in many individuals. Correlated functional status among segregating V segments might reflect linkage disequilibrium, but an unknown experimental factor could not be ruled out. In this cohort, only TCR beta chains were sequenced, and detectable features were limited by the absence of alpha or paired-chain data. The 87-base-pair reads could not distinguish some IMGT-functional V segments, including TRBV6-2 and TRBV6-3, so those segments were excluded. The study listed 164 TCR beta chains as associated with cytomegalovirus. The sequencing pipeline was judged likely to have produced a cluster of highly shared sequence variants as a technical artifact.

Libraries came from the immunoSEQ multiplex PCR assay. For the multiplex PCR, a mixture combining 60 forward primers for TCR Vbeta segments and 13 reverse primers for TCR Jbeta segments was used. A multiplex PCR assay on genomic DNA amplified the CDR3 region of rearranged TCR beta genes. Amplified TCR beta libraries were sequenced as 87-base-pair reads on the Illumina HiSeq System. The paper's processing steps were these. A later analysis tallied 75 million to 95 million unique TCR beta chains across the 666 repertoires, and about 12 million of those chains were shared by two or more donors. A nearest-neighbor algorithm error-corrected the raw reads and collapsed the reads into unique sequences, merging closely related sequences to remove PCR and sequencing errors. V, D and J gene segments were assigned by aligning CDR3 sequences to IMGT reference sequences. For a sequence to be retained, a match of at least six nucleotides to both a V gene segment and a J gene segment was required. Rearrangements were called productive when the CDR3 lacked stop codons and stayed in frame with V and J; all others were non-productive. Following IMGT convention, CDR3 was defined as the stretch from the second conserved V-encoded cysteine up to the conserved J-encoded phenylalanine. The earlier analysis of 500 to 750 of the donors excluded any sequence lacking an unambiguous match to a single V gene segment. An earlier analysis of 587 of the donors called V segments functional above 56.7% productive rearrangements and segregating when the between-donor standard deviation exceeded 5%. A statistical classification framework was built to diagnose cytomegalovirus status from the catalog of TCR beta chain sequences. In a later analysis, TCR nucleotide sequences were compared against IMGT/GENE-DB human TR gene sequences so that V and J genes could be assigned. A later analysis assigned CDR3 sequences and most-parsimonious VDJ recombination scenarios with the TCRdist pipeline. In a later analysis, every TCR beta chain was defined by the combination of its CDR3 amino acid sequence and its V-gene family, and reads without a unique V-gene family were dropped. A later analysis removed 600 or so highly shared, low-generation-probability nucleotide sequences to deal with suspected cross-contamination and a sequencing artifact. A later analysis calculated a clonal expansion index for each public chain from normalized within-repertoire ranks of inferred template counts. In a later analysis, generation probabilities were computed using a VDJ recombination model fitted to out-of-frame rearrangements, and the results were checked against IGoR. Hypergeometric tests were used in a later analysis to score TCR-TCR, TCR-HLA and TCR-CMV co-occurrence, with a repertoire-size bias correction applied to the TCR pairs. A later analysis estimated false discovery rates by permuting HLA or CMV assignments 20 times. In a later analysis, co-occurring TCRs were grouped using DBSCAN, and TCRdist sequence similarity was added for clustering within HLA-allele-positive subsets. Co-occurrence clustering excluded repertoires with fewer than 30,000 or more than 120,000 public chains, plus five with anomalous nucleotide sharing. TCRdb obtained this table from immuneACCESS and retained in-frame rearrangements with V and J assigned. These tables miss some clones; where compared with another copy, unresolved V genes account for less than half of the shortfall, and the remainder is unexplained. The V and J calls and clone size come from that table; D and trimming were worked out from the DNA. The sample profile shows about 120,000 clones; roughly 70% of them were found once. The ten largest clones capture approximately 3% of the sample.

The sequencing input was PBMCs. This chain is built from TRBV4-2 and TRBJ1-2; tentative D gene TRBD1, with 5 bases matching. This clonotype was sampled from a woman aged 40 to 50 in good health and CMV-seropositive. The sequenced DNA is TGTGCCAGCAGCCAAGATCTCGGAAGGCAGGGCTATGGCTACACCTTC. Its coded protein is CASSQDLGRQGYGYTF.